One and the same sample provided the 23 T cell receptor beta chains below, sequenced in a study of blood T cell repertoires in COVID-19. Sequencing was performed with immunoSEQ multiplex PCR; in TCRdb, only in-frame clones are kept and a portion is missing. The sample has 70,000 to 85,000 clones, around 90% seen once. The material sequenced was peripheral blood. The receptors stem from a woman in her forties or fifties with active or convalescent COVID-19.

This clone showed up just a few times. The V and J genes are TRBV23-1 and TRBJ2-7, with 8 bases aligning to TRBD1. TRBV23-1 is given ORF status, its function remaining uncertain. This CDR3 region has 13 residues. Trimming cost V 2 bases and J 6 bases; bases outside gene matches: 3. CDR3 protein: CASSQQGASEQYF. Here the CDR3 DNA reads TGCGCCAGCAGTCAACAGGGGGCAAGCGAGCAGTACTTC.

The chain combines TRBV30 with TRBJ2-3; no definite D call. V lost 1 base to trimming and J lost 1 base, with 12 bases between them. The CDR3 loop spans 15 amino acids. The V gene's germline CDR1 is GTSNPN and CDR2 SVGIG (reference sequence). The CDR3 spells CAWSDELLRTDTQYF. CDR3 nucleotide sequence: TGTGCCTGGAGTGACGAGCTCCTTCGCACAGATACGCAGTATTTT.

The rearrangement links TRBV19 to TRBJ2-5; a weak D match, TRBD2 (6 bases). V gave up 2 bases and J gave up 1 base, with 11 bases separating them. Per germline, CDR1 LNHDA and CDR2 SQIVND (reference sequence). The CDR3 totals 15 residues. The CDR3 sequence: CASSIRASAQETQYF. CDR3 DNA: TGTGCCAGTAGTATAAGGGCTAGCGCCCAAGAGACCCAGTACTTC. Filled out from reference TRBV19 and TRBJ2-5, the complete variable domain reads DGGITQSPKYLFRKEGQNVTLSCEQNLNHDAMYWYRQDPGQGLRLIYYSQIVNDFQKGDIAEGYSVSREKKESFPLTVTSAQKNPTAFYLCASSIRASAQETQYFGPGTRLLVL.

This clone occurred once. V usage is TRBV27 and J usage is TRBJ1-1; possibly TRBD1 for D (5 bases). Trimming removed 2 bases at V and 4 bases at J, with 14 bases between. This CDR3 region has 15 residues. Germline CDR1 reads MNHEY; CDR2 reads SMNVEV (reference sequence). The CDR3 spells CASSLGGGSPTEAFF. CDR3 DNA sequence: TGTGCCAGCAGTTTAGGGGGGGGGAGTCCCACTGAAGCTTTCTTT.

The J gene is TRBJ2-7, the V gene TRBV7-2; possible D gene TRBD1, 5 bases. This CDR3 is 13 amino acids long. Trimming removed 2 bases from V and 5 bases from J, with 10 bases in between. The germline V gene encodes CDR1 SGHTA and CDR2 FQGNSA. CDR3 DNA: TGTGCCAGCAGCTTAAGGCGCAGGGACGAGCAGTACTTC. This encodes CASSLRRRDEQYF.

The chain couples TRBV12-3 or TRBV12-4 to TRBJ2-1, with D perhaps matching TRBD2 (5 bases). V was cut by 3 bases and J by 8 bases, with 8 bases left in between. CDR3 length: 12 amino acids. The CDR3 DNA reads TGTGCCAGCAGTTTTGCGGGCGATGAGCAGTTCTTC. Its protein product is CASSFAGDEQFF.

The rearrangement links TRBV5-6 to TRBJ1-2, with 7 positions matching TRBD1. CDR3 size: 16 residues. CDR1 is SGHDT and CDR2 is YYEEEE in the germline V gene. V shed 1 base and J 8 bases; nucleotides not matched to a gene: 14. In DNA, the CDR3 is TGTGCCAGCAGCTTGAAGGGGGCGACAGGGAGAGTGGGCTACACCTTC. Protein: CASSLKGATGRVGYTF.

The CDR3 sequence: CASSYSGQGAPEQYF. DNA of the CDR3: TGTGCCAGCAGTTACTCTGGACAGGGGGCGCCGGAGCAGTACTTC. The V call is TRBV6-6, the J call TRBJ2-7; 11 positions agree with TRBD1. The CDR3 is made up of 15 amino acids. Trimming took 0 bases from V and 7 from J; bases not matched to a gene: 5. CDR1 and CDR2 (germline): MNHNY, SVGAGI (reference sequence).

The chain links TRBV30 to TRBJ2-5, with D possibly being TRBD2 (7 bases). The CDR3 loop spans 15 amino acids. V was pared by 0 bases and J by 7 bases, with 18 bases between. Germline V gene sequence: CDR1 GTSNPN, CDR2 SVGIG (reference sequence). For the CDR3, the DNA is TGTGCCTGGAGTGTAAAGGGGGGGGGTTCGGCGACCCAGTACTTC. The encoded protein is CAWSVKGGGSATQYF.

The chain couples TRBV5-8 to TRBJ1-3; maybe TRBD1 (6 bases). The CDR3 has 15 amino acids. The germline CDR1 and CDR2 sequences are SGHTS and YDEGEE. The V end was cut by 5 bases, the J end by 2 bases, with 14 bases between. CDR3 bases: TGTGCCAGCAGGGGGGGGCGCCTGGCTGGAAACACCATATATTTT. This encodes CASRGGRLAGNTIYF.

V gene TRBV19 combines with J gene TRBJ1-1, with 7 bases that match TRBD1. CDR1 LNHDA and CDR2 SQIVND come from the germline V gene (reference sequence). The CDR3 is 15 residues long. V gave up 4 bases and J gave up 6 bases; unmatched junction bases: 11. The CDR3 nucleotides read TGTGCCAGTAGTACCAGTGACAGGGTTAGCGCTGAAGCTTTCTTT. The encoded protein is CASSTSDRVSAEAFF.

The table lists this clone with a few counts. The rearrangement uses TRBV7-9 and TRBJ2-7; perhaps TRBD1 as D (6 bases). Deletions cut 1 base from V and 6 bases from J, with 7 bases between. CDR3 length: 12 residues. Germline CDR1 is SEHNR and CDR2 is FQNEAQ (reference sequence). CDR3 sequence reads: CASSLDRVEQYF. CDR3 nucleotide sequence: TGTGCCAGCAGCTTAGACAGGGTCGAGCAGTACTTC.

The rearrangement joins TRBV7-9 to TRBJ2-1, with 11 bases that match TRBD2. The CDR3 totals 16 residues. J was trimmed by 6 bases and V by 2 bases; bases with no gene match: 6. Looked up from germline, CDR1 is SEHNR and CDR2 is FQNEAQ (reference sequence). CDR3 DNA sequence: TGTGCCAGCAGCTTATTAACTAGCGGGGGTGGCAATGAGCAGTTCTTC. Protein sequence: CASSLLTSGGGNEQFF.

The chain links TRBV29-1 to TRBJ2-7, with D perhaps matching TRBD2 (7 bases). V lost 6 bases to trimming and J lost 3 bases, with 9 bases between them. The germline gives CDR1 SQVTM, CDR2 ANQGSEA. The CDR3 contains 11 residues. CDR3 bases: TGCAGCGTGGGAGGGGGCTACGAGCAGTACTTC. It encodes CSVGGGYEQYF.

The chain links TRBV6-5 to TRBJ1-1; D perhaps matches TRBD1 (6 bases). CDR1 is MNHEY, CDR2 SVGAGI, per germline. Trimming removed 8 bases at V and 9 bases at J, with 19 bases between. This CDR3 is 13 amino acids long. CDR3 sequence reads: CASLNADSFKAFF. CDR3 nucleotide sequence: TGTGCCAGCTTAAACGCGGACAGCTTTAAAGCTTTCTTT.

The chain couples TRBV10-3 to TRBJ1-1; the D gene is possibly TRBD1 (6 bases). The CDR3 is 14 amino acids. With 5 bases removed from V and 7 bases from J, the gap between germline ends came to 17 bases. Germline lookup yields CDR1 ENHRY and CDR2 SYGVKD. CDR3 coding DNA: TGTGCCATCAGTTTACAGGGACGAAATGTTGAAGCTTTCTTT. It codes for CAISLQGRNVEAFF.

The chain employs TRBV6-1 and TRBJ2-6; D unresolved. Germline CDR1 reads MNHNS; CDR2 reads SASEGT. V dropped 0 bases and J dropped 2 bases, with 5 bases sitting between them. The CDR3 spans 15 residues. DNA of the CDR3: TGTGCCAGCAGTGAAGCCGCGGCTGGGGCCAACGTCCTGACTTTC. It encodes CASSEAAAGANVLTF.

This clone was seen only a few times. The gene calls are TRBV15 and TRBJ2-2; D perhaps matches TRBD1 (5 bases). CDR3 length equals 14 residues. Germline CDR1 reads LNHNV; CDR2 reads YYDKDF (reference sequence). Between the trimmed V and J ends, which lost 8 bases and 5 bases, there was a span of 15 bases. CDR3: CATRQGSWTGELFF. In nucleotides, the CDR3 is TGTGCCACCCGGCAGGGATCATGGACCGGGGAGCTGTTTTTT.

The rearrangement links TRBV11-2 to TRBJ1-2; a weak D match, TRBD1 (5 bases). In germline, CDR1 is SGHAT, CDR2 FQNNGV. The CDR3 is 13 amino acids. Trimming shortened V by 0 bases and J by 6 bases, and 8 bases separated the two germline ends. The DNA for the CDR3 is TGTGCCAGCAGCTTAGAACGGGGGGATGGCTACACCTTC. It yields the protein CASSLERGDGYTF.

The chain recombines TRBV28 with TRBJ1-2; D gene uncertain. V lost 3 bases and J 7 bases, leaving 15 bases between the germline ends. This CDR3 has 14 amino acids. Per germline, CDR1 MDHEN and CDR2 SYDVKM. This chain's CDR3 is CASSFLAPRGGYTF. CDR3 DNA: TGTGCCAGCAGTTTCCTGGCCCCACGGGGTGGCTACACCTTC.

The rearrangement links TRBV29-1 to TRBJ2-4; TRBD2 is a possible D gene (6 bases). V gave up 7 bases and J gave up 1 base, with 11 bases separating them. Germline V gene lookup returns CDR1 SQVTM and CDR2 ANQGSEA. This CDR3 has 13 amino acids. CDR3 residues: CSASGEAKNIQYF. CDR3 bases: TGCAGCGCCTCGGGGGAGGCCAAAAACATTCAGTACTTC.

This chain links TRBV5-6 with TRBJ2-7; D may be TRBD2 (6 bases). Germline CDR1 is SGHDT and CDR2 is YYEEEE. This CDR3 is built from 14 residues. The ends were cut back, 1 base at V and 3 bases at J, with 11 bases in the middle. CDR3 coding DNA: TGTGCCAGCAGCTTGTCAGGGAGGCTCTACGAGCAGTACTTC. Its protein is CASSLSGRLYEQYF.

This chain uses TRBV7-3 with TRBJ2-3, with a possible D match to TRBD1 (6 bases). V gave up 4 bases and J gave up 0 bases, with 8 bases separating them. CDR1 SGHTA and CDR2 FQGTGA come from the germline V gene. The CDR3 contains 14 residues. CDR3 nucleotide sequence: TGTGCCAGCAGCTATACAGGGAGCACAGATACGCAGTATTTT. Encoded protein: CASSYTGSTDTQYF.